This passage covers 2 T cell receptor beta chains from one sample sequenced in a study of cytomegalovirus exposure and HLA in healthy donors. The PCR made use of 60 Vbeta and 13 Jbeta primers. The protocol was immunoSEQ multiplex PCR, while the TCRdb copy is restricted to in-frame clones and leaves out a portion. Of about 110,000 clones listed, roughly 80% are singletons. Sequenced: PBMCs. The receptors here all came from a man aged 30 to 39 in good health and CMV-seronegative.

The chain employs TRBV4-1 and TRBJ1-5; the D gene is possibly TRBD1 (5 bases). The V end lost 3 bases, the J end lost 4 bases, and 7 bases lay between the germline ends. The germline V gene encodes CDR1 MGHRA and CDR2 YSYEKL. This CDR3 spans 13 amino acids. Here the CDR3 DNA reads TGCGCCAGCAGCCAGGGGGGGAATCAGCCCCAGCATTTT. Encoded protein: CASSQGGNQPQHF.

The V and J genes are TRBV5-1 and TRBJ1-1; no clear D. This CDR3 has 17 amino acids. Germline CDR1 is SGHRS and CDR2 is YFSETQ. Trimming pared 3 bases from V and 1 base from J, leaving 19 bases between. The CDR3 region has the DNA TGCGCCAGCAGCTCCCGGGGAGGCCTGGGGAAGAACACTGAAGCTTTCTTT. Translation: CASSSRGGLGKNTEAFF.